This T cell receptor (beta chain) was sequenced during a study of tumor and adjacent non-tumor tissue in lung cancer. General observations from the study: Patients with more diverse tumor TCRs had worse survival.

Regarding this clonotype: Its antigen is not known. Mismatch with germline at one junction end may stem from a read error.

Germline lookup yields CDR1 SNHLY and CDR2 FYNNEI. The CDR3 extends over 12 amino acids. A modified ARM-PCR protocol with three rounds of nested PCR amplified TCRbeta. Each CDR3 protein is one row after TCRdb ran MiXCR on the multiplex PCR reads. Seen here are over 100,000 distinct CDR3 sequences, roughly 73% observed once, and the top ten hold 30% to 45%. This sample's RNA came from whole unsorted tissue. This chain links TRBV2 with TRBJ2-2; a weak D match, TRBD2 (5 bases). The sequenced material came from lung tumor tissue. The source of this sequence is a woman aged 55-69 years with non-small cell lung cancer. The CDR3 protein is CASLVNTGELLF. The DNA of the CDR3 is TGTGCCAGTCTAGTTAACACCGGGGAGCTGTTATTT.